This T cell receptor beta chain stems from a study of OX40 agonist ivuxolimab in advanced cancers. General study points: Relative to CD4+ cells, CD8+ T cells on average had more expanded clones. Some patients without response likewise showed low normalized clonal expansion. Both blood CD4+ and CD8+ T cells showed clonal growth by week 6 at 0.1 to 3.0 mg/kg.

Profiled with immunoSEQ multiplex PCR; TCRdb holds only in-frame clones, not every one. The sample consists of about 30,000 clones, approximately 86% of them appearing once. By frequency in the sample, this clone is medium-sized (0.01 to 0.1%). Its antigen is not identified. Other DNA sequences in this specimen translate into the identical CDR3. The sequence came from an adult with an advanced solid tumor such as melanoma, head and neck, liver or kidney cancer. The source material was CD4+ or CD8+ T cells sorted from blood, sampled in a trial of the OX40 agonist ivuxolimab.

CDR3 protein: CASSNPGLGTYEQYF. As DNA, the CDR3 is TGTGCCAGCAGCAATCCGGGACTGGGAACCTACGAGCAGTACTTC. V is TRBV5-4 and J is TRBJ2-7, with D tentatively TRBD2 (6 bases). Germline CDR1 reads SGHNT; CDR2 reads YYREEE (reference sequence). V lost 4 bases and J lost 2, with 16 bases in between. This CDR3 is 15 amino acids long.